These 17 T cell receptor beta chains were sequenced from one sample in a study of blood T cell repertoires in COVID-19. Only in-frame clones appear in the TCRdb table, and some are missing; sequencing was by immunoSEQ multiplex PCR. The sample yields 250,000 to 300,000 clones, 84% seen once. What was sequenced was PBMCs or T cells enriched from blood (not recorded which). These receptors were obtained from a man aged 30-40 years with acute COVID-19.

The chain links TRBV10-2 to TRBJ2-7, with 9 bases that match TRBD1. Per germline, CDR1 WSHSY and CDR2 SAAADI. The CDR3 consists of 12 residues. With V trimmed by 9 bases and J by 5 bases, 5 bases remained unmatched. The CDR3, as DNA: TGCGCCAGGGGACAGGGTGAGGACGAGCAGTACGTC. Encoded protein: CARGQGEDEQYV.

The chain couples TRBV7-9 to TRBJ2-4; no definite D call. Germline values: CDR1 SEHNR, CDR2 FQNEAQ (reference sequence). The CDR3 totals 14 residues. Trimming took 1 base from V and 8 from J, leaving 12 bases between them. CDR3 sequence (DNA): TGTGCCAGCAGCTTAGATCTGTCGCCAGACATTCAGTACTTC. Residues: CASSLDLSPDIQYF.

The V call is TRBV5-4, the J call TRBJ2-3; D is unclear. CDR1 and CDR2 (germline): SGHNT, YYREEE (reference sequence). The length of the CDR3 is 15 residues. V dropped 0 bases and J dropped 0 bases, with 8 bases sitting between them. The CDR3 spells CASSLGVPSTDTQYF. DNA of the CDR3: TGTGCCAGCAGCTTGGGTGTTCCTAGCACAGATACGCAGTATTTT.

The CDR3 spells CASSLGRGLPGYTF. The CDR3 nucleotides are TGTGCCAGCAGCTTGGGGCGGGGACTTCCCGGCTACACCTTC. The chain has TRBV5-8 and TRBJ1-2; possible D gene TRBD1, 5 bases. This CDR3 contains 14 residues. V lost 0 bases, J lost 8 bases, and 14 bases lay in between. Germline CDR1 and CDR2: SGHTS and YDEGEE.

CDR3 sequence: CASSATGDLNSPLHF. The CDR3 coding sequence is TGTGCCAGTAGTGCGACAGGAGACCTGAATTCACCCCTCCACTTT. The chain combines TRBV19 with TRBJ1-6; maybe TRBD1 (6 bases). The CDR3 has 15 amino acids. Germline-derived CDR1 and CDR2 are LNHDA and SQIVND (reference sequence). The V end lost 5 bases, the J end lost 7 bases, and 15 bases lay between the germline ends. Combining the CDR3 with reference TRBV19 and TRBJ1-6 gives the whole variable domain DGGITQSPKYLFRKEGQNVTLSCEQNLNHDAMYWYRQDPGQGLRLIYYSQIVNDFQKGDIAEGYSVSREKKESFPLTVTSAQKNPTAFYLCASSATGDLNSPLHFGNGTRLTVT.

About this clone itself: One junction end disagrees with the germline gene, perhaps due to a read error. The V call is TRBV5-1, the J call TRBJ2-1; no clear D gene. Germline V gene sequence: CDR1 SGHRS, CDR2 YFSETQ. The CDR3 runs to 14 residues. The CDR3 loop is CASSLASRVNEQFF. The CDR3, as DNA: TGTGCCAGCAGCTTGGCGTCACGGGTAAATGAGCAGTTCTTC.

This chain links TRBV11-2 with TRBJ2-3; D might be TRBD2 (6 bases). The CDR3 contains 15 residues. V lost 2 bases, J lost 4 bases, and 13 bases lay in between. Germline V gene data show CDR1 as SGHAT and CDR2 as FQNNGV. The CDR3 loop is CASSLQATGADTQYF. CDR3 in DNA: TGTGCCAGCAGCTTACAAGCTACGGGGGCAGATACGCAGTATTTT.

The chain employs TRBV6-1 and TRBJ1-2; 10 bases are shared with TRBD1. CDR3 length equals 15 residues. CDR1 and CDR2 from the germline V gene are MNHNS and SASEGT. V lost 1 base, J lost 8 bases, and 7 bases stayed unmatched. CDR3 DNA sequence: TGTGCCAGCAGTGAAGGAGGGACAGGGGAAGGGGGCTACACCTTC. Protein product: CASSEGGTGEGGYTF.

This chain links TRBV27 with TRBJ1-5; 9 bases are shared with TRBD1. The CDR3 has 14 amino acids. The trim removed 6 bases at V and 6 bases at J, leaving 6 bases unmatched. Germline V CDR1 and CDR2: MNHEY, SMNVEV (reference sequence). CDR3 DNA: TGTGCCAGCAGCTCCGGGACAGGGATTCAGCCCCAGCATTTT. Translation gives CASSSGTGIQPQHF.

V usage is TRBV6-5 and J usage is TRBJ1-1; no clear D gene. Trimming stripped 8 bases from V and 3 bases from J, with 16 bases between. CDR1 is MNHEY and CDR2 is SVGAGI in the germline V gene. This CDR3 region has 14 residues. The CDR3 bases are TGTGCCAGCCGCCTGATTTCGGAGTACACTGAAGCTTTCTTT. This codes for CASRLISEYTEAFF.

V gene TRBV19 combines with J gene TRBJ1-5; weak D call: TRBD1 (6 bases). The CDR3 has 15 amino acids. Trimming cost V 6 bases and J 5 bases, with 17 bases left between them. Per germline, CDR1 LNHDA and CDR2 SQIVND (reference sequence). This CDR3 reads CASSEGGGYDQPQHF. The DNA for the CDR3 is TGTGCCAGTAGCGAAGGGGGGGGTTACGATCAGCCCCAGCATTTT.

The chain uses TRBV19 and TRBJ1-5; D is unresolved. Trimming took 5 bases from V and 5 from J, leaving 7 bases between them. The germline V gene encodes CDR1 LNHDA and CDR2 SQIVND (reference sequence). The CDR3 spans 12 residues. This chain's CDR3 is CASSWRYQPQHF. CDR3 bases: TGTGCCAGTAGTTGGAGATATCAGCCCCAGCATTTT. The full variable domain, completed using reference TRBV19 and TRBJ1-5, is DGGITQSPKYLFRKEGQNVTLSCEQNLNHDAMYWYRQDPGQGLRLIYYSQIVNDFQKGDIAEGYSVSREKKESFPLTVTSAQKNPTAFYLCASSWRYQPQHFGDGTRLSIL.

The CDR3 DNA reads TGTGCCAGCAGCCCCAAACAGGCCCTGGGGGAGCAGTACGTC. It specifies CASSPKQALGEQYV. This rearrangement joins TRBV7-9 to TRBJ2-7; maybe TRBD1 (5 bases). CDR1 is SEHNR and CDR2 is FQNEAQ in the germline V gene (reference sequence). The CDR3 runs to 14 residues. With 5 bases removed from V and 7 bases from J, the gap between germline ends came to 18 bases.

The chain carries TRBV14 and TRBJ2-1; tentative D call: TRBD1 (5 bases). There are 15 residues in the CDR3. CDR1 SGHDN and CDR2 FVKESK come from the germline V gene. With 1 base removed from V and 4 bases from J, the gap between germline ends came to 11 bases. The CDR3: CASSQGTGAYNEQFF. The CDR3, as DNA: TGTGCCAGCAGCCAAGGTACAGGCGCTTACAATGAGCAGTTCTTC.

This chain joins TRBV30 and TRBJ1-3; D unclear. V lost 6 bases, J lost 0 bases, and 9 bases lay in between. Per the germline V gene, CDR1 is GTSNPN and CDR2 is SVGIG (reference sequence). This CDR3 is 13 amino acids long. CDR3 loop: CACPRHSGNTIYF. In DNA, the CDR3 is TGTGCCTGCCCAAGACACTCTGGAAACACCATATATTTT.

This clone showed up just once. This chain connects TRBV6-1 to TRBJ1-3; D not certain. CDR1 is MNHNS and CDR2 is SASEGT in the germline V gene. CDR3 length: 13 amino acids. V gave up 1 base and J gave up 8 bases, with 9 bases separating them. The CDR3: CASSEGLFDTIYF. The DNA of the CDR3 is TGTGCCAGCAGTGAAGGTCTGTTTGACACCATATATTTT.

The rearrangement links TRBV30 to TRBJ2-1; 10 bases align to TRBD2. This CDR3 has 16 residues. From germline, CDR1 is GTSNPN and CDR2 SVGIG (reference sequence). V shed 1 base, J shed 5 bases, and the junction held 8 bases outside the gene matches. The CDR3 coding sequence is TGTGCCTGGAGTGGTGCTATAGCGGGAGGAAACAATGAGCAGTTCTTC. This codes for CAWSGAIAGGNNEQFF.